A single sample is the source of the 9 T cell receptor beta chains below, sequenced in a study of breast tumors, draining lymph nodes, adjacent tissues. MiXCR, run by TCRdb on the multiplex PCR reads, gives a single entry per CDR3 protein. The sample includes about 130,000 distinct CDR3 sequences, 20% to 25% of them seen just once. Samples came from axillary lymph nodes draining the breast cancer. Sequenced material: axillary lymph node tissue. These TCRs come from a female donor with breast cancer. Some clones in this sample may be carry-over from other donors' samples.

This clonotype was found many times. The chain joins TRBV30 to TRBJ2-5; D might be TRBD2 (5 bases). The CDR3 is 11 residues long. In germline, CDR1 is GTSNPN, CDR2 SVGIG (reference sequence). V was cut by 4 bases and J by 5 bases, with 8 bases left in between. This CDR3 reads CAWTSRETQYF. The CDR3 DNA is TGTGCCTGGACTAGCCGGGAGACCCAGTACTTC.

As to this clonotype: It may be a read error: a sequence one base away is much more abundant. This sequence joins TRBV24-1 and TRBJ2-7; 11 bases fit TRBD2. Germline CDR1 KGHDR, CDR2 SFDVKD. The length of the CDR3 is 15 residues. The ends lost 5 bases at V and 3 bases at J; junction bases unmatched: 5. The DNA of the CDR3 is TGTGCCACCAGTGTCTCTAGCGGGAGGAGCTACGAGCAGTACTTC. This codes for CATSVSSGRSYEQYF.

Ten or more counts support this clonotype. The chain is built from TRBV15 and TRBJ1-2, with D perhaps matching TRBD1 (5 bases). The CDR3 runs 17 residues. Per germline, CDR1 LNHNV and CDR2 YYDKDF (reference sequence). V was cut by 2 bases and J by 4 bases, with 20 bases left in between. The CDR3 spells CATSRKYDSEGFYGYTF. CDR3 in DNA: TGTGCCACCAGCAGAAAATACGACAGTGAGGGGTTCTATGGCTACACCTTC.

This chain joins TRBV28 and TRBJ1-1; TRBD1 matches at 7 bases. The CDR3 covers 20 residues. V was clipped by 2 bases and J by 0 bases; unmatched bases: 18. Germline V lookup: CDR1 MDHEN, CDR2 SYDVKM. This CDR3 is CASSLPVQGLRPKMNTEAFF. The CDR3 DNA follows: TGTGCCAGCAGTTTACCCGTACAGGGGTTAAGACCTAAGATGAACACTGAAGCTTTCTTT.

This clonotype occurred many times. This chain links TRBV5-4 with TRBJ2-5; 11 bases align to TRBD2. CDR1 is SGHNT, CDR2 YYREEE, per germline (reference sequence). The ends lost 0 bases at V and 1 base at J; junction bases unmatched: 2. This CDR3 is 16 amino acids long. The CDR3 DNA is TGTGCCAGCAGCTTGGCGGGGACTAGCGGCCAAGAGACCCAGTACTTC. This sequence encodes CASSLAGTSGQETQYF.

On this clonotype itself: Being one base from a much bigger clone, this may be a read error. The chain is built from TRBV4-1 and TRBJ2-5; TRBD2 matches at 9 bases. Germline V CDR1 and CDR2: MGHRA, YSYEKL. CDR3 length equals 16 residues. Trimming cost V 1 base and J 6 bases; bases outside gene matches: 9. The CDR3 DNA reads TGCGCCAGCAGCCAAGGGGGGACTAGCAGGAAACAGACCCAGTACTTC. Translated, it gives CASSQGGTSRKQTQYF.

This clonotype was seen ten or more times. This chain links TRBV30 with TRBJ1-2, with no clear D. The germline V and J ends were trimmed by 2 bases and 1 base, with 14 bases remaining between them. Germline lookup yields CDR1 GTSNPN and CDR2 SVGIG (reference sequence). CDR3 length: 15 residues. The DNA for the CDR3 is TGTGCCTGGAGTATCTCCGGGATCCTTAACTATGGCTACACCTTC. Amino acid sequence: CAWSISGILNYGYTF.

This clonotype appeared a few times. The V call is TRBV20-1, the J call TRBJ2-1; weak D call: TRBD2 (5 bases). From germline, CDR1 is DFQATT and CDR2 SNEGSKA (reference sequence). This CDR3 comprises 11 residues. Trimming shortened V by 4 bases and J by 13 bases, and 14 bases separated the two germline ends. The CDR3 bases are TGCAGTGCTACCCGGACTCCGCTACAGTTCTTC. Protein product: CSATRTPLQFF.

Many counts were recorded for this clonotype. This chain uses TRBV5-1 with TRBJ2-5; tentatively, D is TRBD2 (5 bases). This CDR3 region has 13 residues. The germline V gene has CDR1 SGHRS and CDR2 YFSETQ. Between the trimmed V and J ends, which lost 2 bases and 2 bases, there was a span of 7 bases. CDR3 DNA: TGCGCCAGCAGCTTCCCGGGGCAAGAGACCCAGTACTTC. Translated: CASSFPGQETQYF.